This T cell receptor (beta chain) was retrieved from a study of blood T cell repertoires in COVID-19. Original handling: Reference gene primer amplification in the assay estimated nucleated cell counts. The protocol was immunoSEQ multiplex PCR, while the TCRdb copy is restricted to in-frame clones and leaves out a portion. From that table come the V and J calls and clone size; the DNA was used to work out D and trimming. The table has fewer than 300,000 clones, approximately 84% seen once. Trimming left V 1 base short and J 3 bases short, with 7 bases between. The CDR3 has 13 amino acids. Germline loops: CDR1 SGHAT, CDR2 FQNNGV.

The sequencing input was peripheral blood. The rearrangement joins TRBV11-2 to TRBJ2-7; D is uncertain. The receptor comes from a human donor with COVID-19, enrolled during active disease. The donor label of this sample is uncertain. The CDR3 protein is CASSLVGLYEQYF. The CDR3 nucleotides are TGTGCCAGCAGCTTAGTTGGCCTCTACGAGCAGTACTTC.